The source of this T cell receptor (beta chain) is a study of T cell changes during pregnancy in multiple sclerosis. Looked up from germline, CDR1 is MDHEN and CDR2 is SYDVKM. V gave up 6 bases and J gave up 8 bases; unmatched junction bases: 7. CDR3 size: 12 residues. Assay: immunoSEQ multiplex PCR; the TCRdb copy retains only in-frame clones and omits some. The data show 100,000 or so clones, 90% to 95% seen once. Specimen: peripheral blood, collected before pregnancy. This sequence was found in a female donor with multiple sclerosis, enrolled in a pregnancy study. The chain recombines TRBV28 with TRBJ2-7; 7 positions agree with TRBD1. The CDR3 is CASSEDRRKQYF. The CDR3 region has the DNA TGTGCCAGCAGCGAGGACAGGCGGAAGCAGTACTTC.